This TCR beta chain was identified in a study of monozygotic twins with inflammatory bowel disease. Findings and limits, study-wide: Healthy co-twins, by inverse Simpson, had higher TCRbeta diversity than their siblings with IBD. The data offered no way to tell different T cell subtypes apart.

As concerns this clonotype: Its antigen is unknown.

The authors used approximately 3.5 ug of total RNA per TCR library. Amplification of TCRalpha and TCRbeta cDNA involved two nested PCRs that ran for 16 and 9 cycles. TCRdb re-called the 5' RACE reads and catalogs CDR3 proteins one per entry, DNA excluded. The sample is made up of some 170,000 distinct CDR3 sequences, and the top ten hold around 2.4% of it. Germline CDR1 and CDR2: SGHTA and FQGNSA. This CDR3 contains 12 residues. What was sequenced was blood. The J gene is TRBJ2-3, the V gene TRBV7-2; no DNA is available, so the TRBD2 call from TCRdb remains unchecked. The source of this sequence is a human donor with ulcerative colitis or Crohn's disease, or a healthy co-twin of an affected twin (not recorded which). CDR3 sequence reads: CASSFDRATQYF.